This T cell receptor (beta chain) was captured in a study of T cells after yellow fever vaccination. Study-wide points: Re-detected after boosting: most primary clones, 96% of CD4 and under 90% of CD8. Contamination of FACS-sorted repertoires by abundant clonotypes from the bulk population could occur.

This CDR3 comprises 15 residues. V was clipped by 3 bases and J by 4 bases; unmatched bases: 9. Germline V CDR1 and CDR2: SGDLS, YYNGEE. This clonotype came up a few times. The antigen is undetermined. MiXCR, run by TCRdb on the 5' RACE reads, gives a single entry per CDR3 protein. Of 500,000 to 650,000 distinct CDR3 sequences listed, 10% to 15% were seen once; the top ten hold 15%. Here the sequenced sample was PBMCs, taken on the day of the yellow fever booster vaccination. This TCR was recovered from a man aged 25 to 45 who received the YFV17D yellow fever vaccine. The rearrangement uses TRBV9 and TRBJ1-2, with 7 bases matching TRBD1. The CDR3 protein is CASSAGQDGSYGYTF. The CDR3 DNA follows: TGTGCCAGCAGCGCCGGACAGGACGGTAGCTATGGCTACACCTTC. The full variable domain, with the rest looked up from reference TRBV9 and TRBJ1-2, is DSGVTQTPKHLITATGQRVTLRCSPRSGDLSVYWYQQSLDQGLQFLIQYYNGEERAKGNILERFSAQQFPDLHSELNLSSLELGDSALYFCASSAGQDGSYGYTFGSGTRLTVV.